This TCR beta chain was sequenced for a study of blood T cells in healthy people across ages. Primers used in a second PCR of about 7 to 12 cycles were a sample-barcoded 5' primer and a J-beta primer mix. TCRdb ran MiXCR on the 5' RACE reads and lists one entry per CDR3 protein. Here the sample spans about 1.8 million distinct CDR3 sequences, around 48% being singletons. The germline CDR1 and CDR2 sequences are SGHRS and YFSETQ. The CDR3 has 15 residues. As regards this clonotype: The junction shows a germline mismatch at one end, possibly a read error.

Input material: blood. This chain links TRBV5-1 with TRBJ2-1; D perhaps matches TRBD2 (6 bases). The receptor was isolated from a woman aged 40 to 55 in good health. The CDR3 spells CVSSLGAGMGNEQFF. Written as DNA, the CDR3 is TGCGTCAGCAGCTTGGGCGCGGGGATGGGCAATGAGCAGTTCTTC.